This TCR beta chain was obtained from a study of blood T cell repertoires in COVID-19. Turning to the study itself: Collection of acute and convalescent COVID-19 samples took place in the United States, Italy and Spain.

Assay: immunoSEQ multiplex PCR; the TCRdb copy retains only in-frame clones and omits some. Of about 420,000 clones listed, around 90% are singletons. This clone was counted only a few times. Germline CDR1 reads SGHVS; CDR2 reads FQNEAQ. The CDR3 spans 15 residues. V was shortened by 0 bases and J by 0 bases, with 8 bases between the two germline ends. V usage is TRBV7-8 and J usage is TRBJ1-1; tentatively, D is TRBD1 (5 bases). The receptor's source is a man between 18 and 29 years old with COVID-19, enrolled during active disease. Sequencing was carried out using peripheral blood. The CDR3 protein is CASSLARQLNTEAFF. The DNA of the CDR3 is TGTGCCAGCAGCTTAGCTAGACAGTTGAACACTGAAGCTTTCTTT.